The clone carrying this TCR beta chain was detected a few times. Its antigen is unknown. The CDR3 has 13 residues. Trimming stripped 1 base from V and 4 bases from J, with 7 bases between. The data were obtained in a study of T cells after yellow fever vaccination. General study results and limits: Researchers report a weaker secondary response that nonetheless peaked faster, day 5 versus 15.

TCRdb reanalysed the 5' RACE reads using MiXCR and keeps one entry per CDR3 protein. The profile shows 450,000 to 650,000 distinct CDR3 sequences, 20% to 25% of them singletons. This sequence originates from a man aged 18-30 years who received the YFV17D yellow fever vaccine. The chain carries TRBV12-3 or TRBV12-4 and TRBJ1-2; TRBD1 is a possible D gene (6 bases). Source: PBMCs, taken roughly 20 days after the first yellow fever vaccination. The CDR3 DNA sequence: TGTGCCAGCAGTTTAGGGGACATCTATGGCTACACCTTC. As protein: CASSLGDIYGYTF.